Listed here are 15 T cell receptor beta chains from one sample, sequenced in a study of blood T cell repertoires in COVID-19. The repertoire was sequenced with immunoSEQ multiplex PCR; TCRdb's copy has only in-frame clones and lacks some. The sample has around 400,000 clones, 90% to 95% seen once. Sequencing was performed on PBMCs or T cells enriched from blood (not recorded which). These TCRs come from a woman aged 40 to 50 who had been exposed to COVID-19.

V is TRBV30 and J is TRBJ2-5, with 8 nucleotides matching TRBD1. This CDR3 is 14 amino acids long. Germline lookup yields CDR1 GTSNPN and CDR2 SVGIG (reference sequence). The V and J ends lost 3 bases and 5 bases, in that order; junction bases with no gene match: 8. CDR3 in amino acids: CAWSGTGTRETQYF. As DNA, the CDR3 is TGTGCCTGGAGCGGGACAGGAACTAGGGAGACCCAGTACTTC.

This chain connects TRBV5-1 to TRBJ1-1; weak D call: TRBD1 (5 bases). CDR3 length: 13 amino acids. Trimming shortened V by 4 bases and J by 4 bases, and 11 bases separated the two germline ends. CDR1 is SGHRS and CDR2 is YFSETQ in the germline V gene. Here the CDR3 DNA reads TGCGCCAGCAGCATGGGGCAAATCACTGAAGCTTTCTTT. Amino acids: CASSMGQITEAFF.

This clone has just one count. V and J are TRBV19 and TRBJ2-3, with TRBD2 identical over 10 bases. The CDR3 loop spans 15 amino acids. Germline lookup yields CDR1 LNHDA and CDR2 SQIVND (reference sequence). V dropped 7 bases and J dropped 0; count of bases not matched to a gene: 4. The CDR3 sequence is CASTGTSVSTDTQYF. The CDR3 DNA reads TGTGCCAGTACCGGGACTAGCGTTAGCACAGATACGCAGTATTTT.

The rearrangement uses TRBV2 and TRBJ1-2; D gene ambiguous. In germline, CDR1 is SNHLY, CDR2 FYNNEI. The V end lost 10 bases, the J end lost 0 bases, and 18 bases lay between the germline ends. The CDR3 loop spans 15 amino acids. CDR3 sequence: CATSQVGGSNYGYTF. As DNA, the CDR3 is TGTGCCACCAGCCAGGTGGGAGGATCTAACTATGGCTACACCTTC.

This sequence joins TRBV15 and TRBJ1-2; D call uncertain. Per the germline V gene, CDR1 is LNHNV and CDR2 is YYDKDF (reference sequence). The CDR3 has 14 amino acids. V lost 0 bases and J 4 bases, leaving 9 bases between the germline ends. CDR3 in amino acids: CATSRDKAGYGYTF. CDR3 DNA sequence: TGTGCCACCAGCAGAGACAAGGCGGGCTATGGCTACACCTTC.

The chain carries TRBV6-6 and TRBJ2-3, with D possibly matching TRBD1 (5 bases). Looked up from germline, CDR1 is MNHNY and CDR2 is SVGAGI (reference sequence). The CDR3 has 16 residues. The V gene lost 0 bases and the J gene lost 3 bases, with 13 bases spanning the gap. The CDR3 sequence is CASSYSGAGGTDTQYF. The DNA for the CDR3 is TGTGCCAGCAGTTACTCTGGGGCCGGTGGGACAGATACGCAGTATTTT.

The chain joins TRBV20-1 to TRBJ1-5, with TRBD1 matching over 9 bases. Germline V gene sequence: CDR1 DFQATT, CDR2 SNEGSKA (reference sequence). This CDR3 comprises 15 residues. The junction had 7 bases not matched to a gene; V was cut back by 3 bases and J by 4 bases. The CDR3 here is CSASRRDRANQPQHF. CDR3 bases: TGCAGTGCTAGTCGCCGGGACAGGGCGAATCAGCCCCAGCATTTT.

V and J are TRBV2 and TRBJ2-1, with a weak D call TRBD1 (5 bases). Trimming removed 4 bases at V and 6 bases at J, with 10 bases between. The germline gives CDR1 SNHLY, CDR2 FYNNEI. This CDR3 is built from 13 residues. In DNA form, the CDR3 reads TGTGCCAGCAGTGGGTTTAGGGGCAATGAGCAGTTCTTC. This sequence encodes CASSGFRGNEQFF.

In this sample, this clone turned up a few times. This rearrangement joins TRBV9 to TRBJ1-2; 10 nucleotides match TRBD1. The CDR3 extends over 15 amino acids. CDR1 is SGDLS, CDR2 YYNGEE, per germline. V shed 0 bases, J shed 4 bases, and the junction held 3 bases outside the gene matches. CDR3 amino acids: CASSVEDRGGYGYTF. CDR3 DNA: TGTGCCAGCAGCGTAGAGGACAGGGGGGGCTATGGCTACACCTTC.

The chain combines TRBV9 with TRBJ2-7, with 12 nucleotides matching TRBD2. The germline gives CDR1 SGDLS, CDR2 YYNGEE. After removal of 7 bases from V and 2 bases from J, the junction contained 7 bases not matched to a gene. The CDR3 is 15 amino acids. The CDR3 region is CASDDPSGRAYEQYF. In nucleotides, the CDR3 is TGTGCCAGCGACGACCCTAGCGGGAGGGCCTACGAGCAGTACTTC.

The CDR3 sequence: CAWSVGDRAKETQYF. Here the CDR3 DNA reads TGTGCCTGGAGTGTGGGGGACAGGGCTAAAGAGACCCAGTACTTC. This chain connects TRBV30 to TRBJ2-5, with 9 bases matching TRBD1. The CDR3 is made up of 15 amino acids. Germline CDR1 reads GTSNPN; CDR2 reads SVGIG (reference sequence). V gave up 0 bases and J gave up 3 bases; unmatched junction bases: 5.

V and J are TRBV11-1 and TRBJ2-1; 10 nucleotides match TRBD2. V lost 5 bases, J lost 2 bases, and 6 bases stayed unmatched. Germline loops: CDR1 SGHAT, CDR2 FQDESV (reference sequence). CDR3 size: 16 residues. The CDR3 region has the DNA TGTGCCAGCAGCCCAATAGCGGGAGGAACCTACAATGAGCAGTTCTTC. Translated: CASSPIAGGTYNEQFF.

Here the CDR3 reads CASSLLGDQRANEQFF. The CDR3 DNA reads as TGCGCCAGCAGCTTGTTGGGAGATCAGAGGGCTAATGAGCAGTTCTTC. The chain is built from TRBV5-1 and TRBJ2-1, with D possibly being TRBD2 (5 bases). Germline V gene lookup returns CDR1 SGHRS and CDR2 YFSETQ. V was clipped by 1 base and J by 7 bases, with 18 bases between them. This CDR3 is built from 16 residues. Filled out from reference TRBV5-1 and TRBJ2-1, the complete variable domain reads KAGVTQTPRYLIKTRGQQVTLSCSPISGHRSVSWYQQTPGQGLQFLFEYFSETQRNKGNFPGRFSGRQFSNSRSEMNVSTLELGDSALYLCASSLLGDQRANEQFFGPGTRLTVL.

The J gene is TRBJ1-1, the V gene TRBV6-5, with D possibly TRBD1 on 5 matching bases. CDR3 length: 14 residues. The V gene lost 6 bases and the J gene lost 1 base, with 12 bases spanning the gap. CDR1 is MNHEY, CDR2 SVGAGI, per germline. CDR3 region: CASSPRTPNTEAFF. The CDR3 DNA reads as TGTGCCAGCAGCCCCCGGACACCGAACACTGAAGCTTTCTTT.

About this clone itself: The sample holds other DNA sequences that translate to the same CDR3. The chain combines TRBV12-3 or TRBV12-4 with TRBJ1-2; TRBD1 agrees at 9 bases. The CDR3 loop spans 13 amino acids. V lost 3 bases and J lost 6; bases outside the gene matches: 2. CDR3 loop: CASSFRTGDGYTF. In DNA form, the CDR3 reads TGTGCCAGCAGTTTTAGGACAGGGGATGGCTACACCTTC.